The following is a TCR beta chain sequence with its context. TCRdb keeps only in-frame clones here, not all; method: immunoSEQ multiplex PCR. The sample contains fewer than 110,000 clones, approximately 84% of which appear only once. The data were obtained in a study of blood T cell repertoires in COVID-19. At the level of the study: Material from acute and convalescent COVID-19 was sourced from the United States, Italy and Spain.

From germline, CDR1 is KGHSY and CDR2 FQNENV. V was clipped by 0 bases and J by 1 base, with 6 bases between them. The CDR3 is made up of 15 amino acids. Sequenced input: peripheral blood. The receptor comes from a human donor in a cohort sampled during active COVID-19. This chain uses TRBV16 with TRBJ2-2; D call uncertain. For the CDR3, the DNA is TGTGCCAGCAGCCAATCTACCGGGAACACCGGGGAGCTGTTTTTT. Protein sequence: CASSQSTGNTGELFF.